These T cell receptor beta chains were read from a single sample in a study of post-analysis software for immune sequencing data. TCRdb processed the PCR reads anew with MiXCR; each CDR3 protein has one entry. This sample has 450,000 to 700,000 distinct CDR3 sequences; about 44% occur once, and the top ten carry more than 1.5%. The sequencing input was blood. The origin of the receptors is a girl aged 5-17 years with multiple sclerosis. Each CDR3 is given with its conserved first and last residue. Fields, in order: V gene, CDR3 protein.

>TRBV2
CASRDSYEQYF
>TRBV6-5
CASSRRRGYQETQYF
>TRBV6-4
CASSDMAGATDTQYF
>TRBV7-2
CASSPIPDIEAFF
>TRBV28
CAIRGDRSSYEQYF
>TRBV7-6
CASSYSSWSGGNNEQFF
>TRBV25-1
CASSGTGVAVVPYNEQFF
>TRBV4-2
CASSEAGSRFF
>TRBV12-3/TRBV12-4
CASSLGAGFGQPQHF
>TRBV18
CASSLINRDRGNTQYF
>TRBV6-2/TRBV6-3
CASSYSAGSVQPQHF
>TRBV27
CASSLQREVLYEQYF
>TRBV10-3
CAISESIGAGSTEAFF
>TRBV5-1
CASSPRTGLNYGYTF
>TRBV6-5
CASSYGSGRGEKLFF
>TRBV29-1
CSVALDRIEGYTF
>TRBV4-2
CASSQTGEGGYTF
>TRBV4-2
CASSQDSGTGNSNQPQHF
>TRBV4-2
CASSQDWGEETQYF
>TRBV27
CASRKVFSPLHF
>TRBV4-1
CASSPISGLNTEAFF
>TRBV5-5
CASSLNYGNSPLHF
>TRBV12-3/TRBV12-4
CASSPLGSSGGADTQYF
>TRBV12-3/TRBV12-4
CASSFGVDQPQHF
>TRBV2
CASRGGGLYNEQFF